These T cell receptor beta chains were read from a single sample in a study of CD8 T cells in ankylosing spondylitis. One entry per CDR3 protein results from TCRdb running MiXCR on the 5' RACE reads. The table shows a few hundred thousand distinct CDR3 sequences, with about 20% occurring only once. Sequenced input: blood, either unsorted or a sorted T cell fraction (not recorded which). These receptor sequences come from a male donor with ankylosing spondylitis or in good health (not recorded which). CDR3s include the opening cysteine and the closing phenylalanine or tryptophan. D genes are given only for firm matches. The size of a clone is reported for some rows only, either as once, few or many, or as a class for expanded clones.

TGCAGCCTCAAGGGGCTACCGAACTACAATGAGCAGTTCTTC	CSLKGLPNYNEQFF	TRBJ2-1	.	TRBV20-1	.
TGTGCCAGCAGTCCGAGAGACTCGCCTCTCACAGATACGCAGTATTTT	CASSPRDSPLTDTQYF	TRBJ2-3	.	TRBV28	.
TGTGCCACCAGCACAGGGGGACAGGTCGGATATGAGCAGTTCTTC	CATSTGGQVGYEQFF	TRBJ2-1	.	TRBV15	TRBD1
TGTGCCAGCAGCCCGCAGGGCCTAAACACAGATACGCAGTATTTT	CASSPQGLNTDTQYF	TRBJ2-3	few	TRBV12-3/TRBV12-4	.
TGTGCCAGCAGCCAAGATCGACCAGGAAACGCCCAAGAGACCCAGTACTTC	CASSQDRPGNAQETQYF	TRBJ2-5	few	TRBV4-2	.
TGTGCCACCAGTGAGCGGGGGACAGGAGGCACAGATACGCAGTATTTT	CATSERGTGGTDTQYF	TRBJ2-3	.	TRBV24-1	.
TGTGCCAGCAGCTTAGTGGACAGCTCCTACAATGAGCAGTTCTTC	CASSLVDSSYNEQFF	TRBJ2-1	.	TRBV11-2	.
TGTGCCAGCAGCCCGGCGGGGGAGACCATTCAGTACTTC	CASSPAGETIQYF	TRBJ2-4	.	TRBV12-3/TRBV12-4	TRBD2
TGCAGCGTTGAAACCCCACTAGGACCAACCAGCACAGATACGCAGTATTTT	CSVETPLGPTSTDTQYF	TRBJ2-3	many	TRBV29-1	.
TGTGCCAGCAGCTTTGGGGGTCAGGACAGGGACGGCTACACCTTC	CASSFGGQDRDGYTF	TRBJ1-2	.	TRBV7-3	TRBD1
TGTGCCAGCAGCGTCGGGGAGAGTCAGCCCCAGCATTTT	CASSVGESQPQHF	TRBJ1-5	many	TRBV9	.
TGCAGCGTTGAAGAATGGAAGACCCAGTACTTC	CSVEEWKTQYF	TRBJ2-5	few	TRBV29-1	.
TGTGCCAGCAGTTTATCGAGGACAGACCAGTTTTACGAGCAGTACTTC	CASSLSRTDQFYEQYF	TRBJ2-7	few	TRBV27	.
TGTGCCAGCAGCCATACAGAGACCCCCTACGAGCAGTACTTC	CASSHTETPYEQYF	TRBJ2-7	.	TRBV12-3/TRBV12-4	.
TGTGCCAGCAGCCCCGCGGGGGGGCAAGAGACCCAGTACTTC	CASSPAGGQETQYF	TRBJ2-5	many	TRBV3-1	TRBD2
TGTGCCAGCAGCCCCCCCGACGCATACTATGGCTACACCTTC	CASSPPDAYYGYTF	TRBJ1-2	once	TRBV7-2	.
TGCAGTGCTGGGACAGGGGGCCAGCCCCAGCATTTT	CSAGTGGQPQHF	TRBJ1-5	.	TRBV20-1	TRBD1
TGTGCCAGCAGCTTAGTGGCAGGGGTTAACACTGAAGCTTTCTTT	CASSLVAGVNTEAFF	TRBJ1-1	.	TRBV11-2	.
TGTGCCAGCGCCGCGGCGGGGAGCTCCTACGAGCAGTACTTC	CASAAAGSSYEQYF	TRBJ2-7	few	TRBV28	.
TGTGCCAGCAGCCCCCGGCTAGCGGTCCAAGAGACCCAGTACTTC	CASSPRLAVQETQYF	TRBJ2-5	.	TRBV11-2	TRBD2
TGTGCCAGCTCACCAACGGCAGCCGCCTACGAGCAGTACTTC	CASSPTAAAYEQYF	TRBJ2-7	.	TRBV18	.
TGTGCCAGCACACCAGGGGATCCCTACGAGCAGTACTTC	CASTPGDPYEQYF	TRBJ2-7	few	TRBV6-1	.
TGCAGCGTTGATGATTTCTCGGTGCGAGGGTTCAATGAGCAGTTCTTC	CSVDDFSVRGFNEQFF	TRBJ2-1	.	TRBV29-1	.
TGCAGCGTTGATCTGCAGGGTTTGCAGGGCGAGCAGTACTTC	CSVDLQGLQGEQYF	TRBJ2-7	.	TRBV29-1	.
TGTGCCTGGAGGCCCGGGACTGCTGTAACCAATGAGCAGTTCTTC	CAWRPGTAVTNEQFF	TRBJ2-1	.	TRBV30	.
TGCGCCAGCAGCTTGGGCCAGGGGGCCGTCGAGCAGTACTTC	CASSLGQGAVEQYF	TRBJ2-7	many	TRBV5-1	TRBD1
TGTGCCAGCAGCGCGGCGGGGCCGAACACTGAAGCTTTCTTT	CASSAAGPNTEAFF	TRBJ1-1	few	TRBV7-6	.
TGCGCCAGCAGCTTGGAGGGGGCCGGGACAGGGGGGCTCTTC	CASSLEGAGTGGLF	TRBJ2-1	.	TRBV5-1	TRBD1
TGCAGCGTTGTAGGCAATGAGCAGTTCTTC	CSVVGNEQFF	TRBJ2-1	many	TRBV29-1	.
TGTGCCAGCAGCCCGATGGGGTCACCTAGCACAGATACGCAGTATTTT	CASSPMGSPSTDTQYF	TRBJ2-3	few	TRBV9	.
TGTGCCAGCAGCTTATGGGAGGGAGGTCAGCCCCAGCATTTT	CASSLWEGGQPQHF	TRBJ1-5	few	TRBV7-8	.
TGTGCCAGCAGCCCTACATGGGGGGACACTGAAGCTTTCTTT	CASSPTWGDTEAFF	TRBJ1-1	few	TRBV7-8	.
TGCAGCGTCGCTGGGGGGACTTCCCCTGGGGCTTTCTTT	CSVAGGTSPGAFF	TRBJ1-1	.	TRBV29-1	.